The present TCR beta chain was sequenced within a study of blood T cell repertoires in COVID-19. Germline loops: CDR1 SGHVS, CDR2 FNYEAQ. CDR3 length equals 13 residues. The germline V and J ends were trimmed by 6 bases and 4 bases, with 12 bases remaining between them. The assay was immunoSEQ multiplex PCR, and TCRdb's table has in-frame clones only and misses some. Of tens of thousands of clones listed, 90% are singletons. This TCR came from a man in his forties or fifties with acute or convalescent COVID-19. The specimen was peripheral blood. V usage is TRBV7-6 and J usage is TRBJ1-2; TRBD1 might be the D (5 bases). The CDR3 nucleotides read TGTGCCAGCAGTCCGGACACCTCCTATGGCTACACCTTC. This codes for CASSPDTSYGYTF.